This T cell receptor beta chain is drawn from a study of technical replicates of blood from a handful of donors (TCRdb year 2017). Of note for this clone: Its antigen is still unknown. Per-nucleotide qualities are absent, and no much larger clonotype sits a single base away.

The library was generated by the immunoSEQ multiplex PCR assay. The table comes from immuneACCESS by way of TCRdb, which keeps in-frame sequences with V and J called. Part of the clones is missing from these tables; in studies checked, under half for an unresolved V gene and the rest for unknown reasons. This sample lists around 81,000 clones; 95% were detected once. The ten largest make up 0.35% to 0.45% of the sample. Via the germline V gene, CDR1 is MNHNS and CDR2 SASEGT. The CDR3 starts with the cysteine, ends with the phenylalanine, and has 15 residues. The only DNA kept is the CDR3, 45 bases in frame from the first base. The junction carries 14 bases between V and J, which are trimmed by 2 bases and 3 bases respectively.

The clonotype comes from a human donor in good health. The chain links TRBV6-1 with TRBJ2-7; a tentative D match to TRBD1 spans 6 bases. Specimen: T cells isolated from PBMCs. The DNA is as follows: TGTGCCAGCAGTGAAAGCCCCGTACAGGGCTACGAGCAGTACTTC. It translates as CASSESPVQGYEQYF.